A single sample gave rise to the 27 T cell receptor beta chains below, sequenced in a study of vaccination effects on CD4 cells after COVID-19. Profiling relied on immunoSEQ multiplex PCR, and the TCRdb table lists in-frame clones only, not all of them. The sample holds more than 20,000 clones; approximately 74% are singletons and the top ten take roughly 3%. Antigen specificity for these receptors is unknown. Antigen-specific CD4+ T cells were expanded with viral peptide pools in the ViraFEST assay before sequencing. Culture lasted under 13 days before CD4+ T cell isolation. People in the vaccine group had not been infected with SARS-CoV-2 before, and their nucleocapsid antibodies were negative. Material: CD4+ T cells from PBMCs cultured with SARS-CoV-2 spike peptides, obtained before COVID-19 vaccination. The source is a human donor who received a COVID-19 vaccine.

This clone was detected once. This rearrangement joins TRBV25-1 to TRBJ2-7; D may be TRBD1 (6 bases). The CDR3 extends over 14 amino acids. Germline CDR1 is MGHDK and CDR2 is SYGVNS. Trimming removed 4 bases from V and 1 base from J, with 11 bases in between. CDR3 in amino acids: CASSVEGGSYEQYF. The DNA of the CDR3 is TGTGCCAGCAGTGTCGAAGGGGGATCCTACGAGCAGTACTTC.

V gene TRBV5-4 combines with J gene TRBJ1-3, with a weak D call TRBD1 (5 bases). CDR1 is SGHNT and CDR2 is YYREEE in the germline V gene (reference sequence). The CDR3 length is 14 residues. The V end lost 0 bases, the J end lost 4 bases, and 8 bases lay between the germline ends. For the CDR3, the DNA is TGTGCCAGCAGCTTGGTCGGGGACGGAAACACCATATATTTT. It is translated as CASSLVGDGNTIYF.

This chain joins TRBV2 and TRBJ2-7; perhaps TRBD1 as D (7 bases). The CDR3 has 15 amino acids. Trimming took 2 bases from V and 1 from J, leaving 12 bases between them. CDR1 SNHLY and CDR2 FYNNEI come from the germline V gene. The DNA for the CDR3 is TGTGCCAGCAGTGAATCAGGGGGGATTTCCTACGAGCAGTACTTC. Translating it yields CASSESGGISYEQYF.

The V and J genes are TRBV5-1 and TRBJ2-5; 9 nucleotides line up with TRBD2. CDR3 length equals 16 residues. V was pared by 4 bases and J by 5 bases, with 12 bases of the junction left unmatched. Germline lookup yields CDR1 SGHRS and CDR2 YFSETQ. The CDR3 bases are TGCGCCAGCAGCCCCCTGGGTAGCGGGGGTATGGAGACCCAGTACTTC. Amino acids: CASSPLGSGGMETQYF.

CDR3 sequence (DNA): TGTGCCAGCAGCCCGCGGGGGCAGACCCAGTACTTC. Its translation is CASSPRGQTQYF. V and J are TRBV11-2 and TRBJ2-5; TRBD2 is a possible D gene (7 bases). The CDR3 totals 12 residues. Trimming shortened V by 5 bases and J by 6 bases, and 10 bases separated the two germline ends. Germline V lookup: CDR1 SGHAT, CDR2 FQNNGV.

The rearrangement joins TRBV2 to TRBJ2-2; D possibly corresponds to TRBD2 (6 bases). Trimming stripped 4 bases from V and 3 bases from J, with 12 bases between. Germline lookup yields CDR1 SNHLY and CDR2 FYNNEI. The CDR3 runs to 15 residues. CDR3 sequence reads: CASSAGTPYTGELFF. CDR3 bases: TGTGCCAGCAGTGCCGGGACTCCTTACACCGGGGAGCTGTTTTTT.

This chain links TRBV5-1 with TRBJ1-4, with a tentative D call TRBD1 (6 bases). Germline CDR1 SGHRS, CDR2 YFSETQ. The CDR3 spans 15 residues. Trimming shortened V by 2 bases and J by 4 bases, and 12 bases separated the two germline ends. The CDR3 reads CASSLQGVRNEKLFF. CDR3 bases: TGCGCCAGCAGCTTACAGGGAGTTCGTAATGAAAAACTGTTTTTT. Based on the CDR3 plus reference TRBV5-1 and TRBJ1-4, the full variable domain is KAGVTQTPRYLIKTRGQQVTLSCSPISGHRSVSWYQQTPGQGLQFLFEYFSETQRNKGNFPGRFSGRQFSNSRSEMNVSTLELGDSALYLCASSLQGVRNEKLFFGSGTQLSVL.

The chain employs TRBV7-9 and TRBJ1-2; TRBD1 might be the D (5 bases). This CDR3 is 14 amino acids long. From germline, CDR1 is SEHNR and CDR2 FQNEAQ (reference sequence). The germline V and J ends were trimmed by 0 bases and 5 bases, with 10 bases remaining between them. The CDR3 DNA reads TGTGCCAGCAGCTTAGCAGGGACTGAGTATGGCTACACCTTC. It codes for CASSLAGTEYGYTF.

V is TRBV7-2 and J is TRBJ1-5; D is ambiguous. Looked up from germline, CDR1 is SGHTA and CDR2 is FQGNSA. V dropped 4 bases and J dropped 3 bases, with 4 bases sitting between them. The CDR3 sequence is 12 residues long. The CDR3 spells CASSYNNQPQHF. CDR3 nucleotide sequence: TGTGCCAGCAGCTACAACAATCAGCCCCAGCATTTT. Supplemented by reference TRBV7-2 and TRBJ1-5, the full variable domain reads GAGVSQSPSNKVTEKGKDVELRCDPISGHTALYWYRQSLGQGLEFLIYFQGNSAPDKSGLPSDRFSAERTGGSVSTLTIQRTQQEDSAVYLCASSYNNQPQHFGDGTRLSIL.

The genes are TRBV6-1 and TRBJ1-1, with D unresolved. Per germline, CDR1 MNHNS and CDR2 SASEGT. The CDR3 has 14 amino acids. V lost 3 bases to trimming and J lost 1 base, with 9 bases between them. CDR3 sequence (DNA): TGTGCCAGCAGTGAGGGGTTGGAGAACACTGAAGCTTTCTTT. Translating gives CASSEGLENTEAFF.

The gene calls are TRBV27 and TRBJ2-7; the D gene is possibly TRBD1 (6 bases). Trimming shortened V by 6 bases and J by 2 bases, and 20 bases separated the two germline ends. This CDR3 region has 16 residues. From germline, CDR1 is MNHEY and CDR2 SMNVEV (reference sequence). The CDR3 DNA follows: TGTGCCAGCAGCCGGACAGCCTATTTTATAACCTACGAGCAGTACTTC. Translating gives CASSRTAYFITYEQYF.

This clone was recorded once. The V call is TRBV5-4, the J call TRBJ2-1; 11 bases fit TRBD2. The CDR3 sequence is 15 residues long. Germline loops: CDR1 SGHNT, CDR2 YYREEE (reference sequence). V lost 5 bases and J lost 7; bases outside the gene matches: 8. In nucleotides, the CDR3 is TGTGCCAGCAGGGCGACTAGCGGGACTCTAAATGAGCAGTTCTTC. Its protein product is CASRATSGTLNEQFF.

This clone was seen just once. This sequence joins TRBV6-5 and TRBJ2-7, with 14 bases identical to TRBD2. J lost 9 bases, V lost 11 bases, and 9 bases had no gene match. This CDR3 has 13 amino acids. CDR1 and CDR2 from the germline V gene are MNHEY and SVGAGI. Here the CDR3 reads CAGGTSGSPSQYF. The CDR3 DNA reads TGTGCCGGAGGGACTAGCGGGAGTCCATCGCAGTACTTC.

The rearrangement links TRBV24-1 to TRBJ1-2; 7 bases are shared with TRBD1. In germline, CDR1 is KGHDR, CDR2 SFDVKD. This CDR3 comprises 14 residues. The ends lost 4 bases at V and 8 bases at J; junction bases unmatched: 9. CDR3 amino acids: CATSDSGQLGGYTF. The CDR3 nucleotides read TGTGCCACCAGTGACTCGGGACAGTTGGGAGGCTACACCTTC.

This clone was seen only once. V is TRBV25-1 and J is TRBJ2-7; maybe TRBD2 (6 bases). The CDR3 consists of 14 residues. V was pared by 3 bases and J by 2 bases, with 11 bases between. CDR1 MGHDK and CDR2 SYGVNS come from the germline V gene. The CDR3 DNA follows: TGTGCCAGCAGTGACGGAAGCGGGCCCTACGAGCAGTACTTC. The encoded protein is CASSDGSGPYEQYF.

The chain has TRBV5-1 and TRBJ2-3; D may correspond to TRBD1 or TRBD2 (5 bases each). Trimming removed 7 bases from V and 2 bases from J, with 14 bases in between. CDR3 length: 14 residues. CDR1 is SGHRS, CDR2 YFSETQ, per germline. Here the CDR3 DNA reads TGCGCCAGCGGGACGCCCTCCTACACAGATACGCAGTATTTT. It codes for CASGTPSYTDTQYF.

The V call is TRBV3-1 (or the pseudogene TRBV3-2), the J call TRBJ1-2; the D is unclear. This CDR3 is 12 amino acids long. The germline V gene encodes CDR1 LGHDT and CDR2 YNNKEL (reference sequence). Trimming removed 1 base at V and 4 bases at J, with 4 bases between. The CDR3 region has the DNA TGTGCCAGCAGCCAAGTCAGCTATGGCTACACCTTC. It encodes CASSQVSYGYTF.

The chain links TRBV6-1 to TRBJ1-2; D not resolved. Germline values: CDR1 MNHNS, CDR2 SASEGT. This CDR3 comprises 13 residues. V gave up 2 bases and J gave up 5 bases, with 9 bases separating them. The CDR3 DNA reads TGTGCCAGCAGTGAACCAGAGAGATATGGCTACACCTTC. It encodes CASSEPERYGYTF.

In this sample, this clone turned up a few times. The gene calls are TRBV19 and TRBJ1-6; D is unclear. Germline values: CDR1 LNHDA, CDR2 SQIVND (reference sequence). CDR3 length equals 11 residues. Trimming took off 5 bases at V and 7 bases at J, with 3 bases between the two ends. CDR3 sequence: CASSGNSPLHF. In DNA, the CDR3 is TGTGCCAGTAGTGGAAATTCACCCCTCCACTTT.

This clone was detected only a few times. This chain uses TRBV19 with TRBJ1-5; 7 bases are a match to TRBD1. This CDR3 has 15 residues. Losses at the gene ends were 5 bases for V and 9 bases for J; bases not matched to a gene: 13. Per germline, CDR1 LNHDA and CDR2 SQIVND (reference sequence). The CDR3 DNA reads TGTGCCAGTAGTTTCACCGTGACAGGGAGGCGGCCCCAGCATTTT. This gives the protein CASSFTVTGRRPQHF.

V usage is TRBV10-3 and J usage is TRBJ2-3, with 10 nucleotides matching TRBD2. The J segment lost 1 base and the V segment lost 7 bases, leaving 5 bases of the junction unmatched. The CDR3 extends over 15 amino acids. The germline CDR1 and CDR2 sequences are ENHRY and SYGVKD. CDR3 DNA sequence: TGTGCCATCACCTCGGGACTAGCGCGCACAGATACGCAGTATTTT. Its protein is CAITSGLARTDTQYF.

The rearrangement links TRBV7-9 to TRBJ2-7; the D gene is possibly TRBD2 (5 bases). V was shortened by 2 bases and J by 6 bases, with 11 bases between the two germline ends. Germline V CDR1 and CDR2: SEHNR, FQNEAQ (reference sequence). This CDR3 has 13 amino acids. The CDR3 protein is CASSLTHGVEQYF. The CDR3, as DNA: TGTGCCAGCAGCTTAACTCACGGGGTCGAGCAGTACTTC.

V usage is TRBV4-1 and J usage is TRBJ1-6; TRBD1 is a possible D gene (5 bases). V lost 3 bases and J 6 bases, leaving 21 bases between the germline ends. The CDR3 covers 18 residues. Germline values: CDR1 MGHRA, CDR2 YSYEKL. CDR3: CASSQNSFRGVGNSPLHF. The CDR3 DNA follows: TGCGCCAGCAGCCAGAATTCTTTTCGGGGGGTCGGTAATTCACCCCTCCACTTT.

In this sample, this clone turned up once. This chain connects TRBV10-3 to TRBJ2-7; D possibly matches TRBD1 or TRBD2 (7 bases each). CDR1 ENHRY and CDR2 SYGVKD come from the germline V gene. V gave up 8 bases and J gave up 2 bases, with 16 bases separating them. CDR3 length: 14 amino acids. The CDR3 loop is CAIGGRGLTYEQYF. CDR3 bases: TGTGCCATCGGGGGGAGGGGGCTGACCTACGAGCAGTACTTC.

The genes are TRBV9 and TRBJ1-1; D possibly corresponds to TRBD1 (5 bases). There are 16 residues in the CDR3. Germline V lookup: CDR1 SGDLS, CDR2 YYNGEE. V gave up 4 bases and J gave up 1 base, with 17 bases separating them. This CDR3 reads CASSPLGGRENTEAFF. Written as DNA, the CDR3 is TGTGCCAGCAGCCCCCTTGGGGGAAGAGAGAACACTGAAGCTTTCTTT.

The chain couples TRBV6-5 to TRBJ2-2; D is possibly TRBD1 or TRBD2 (6 bases each). The CDR3 runs 15 residues. V lost 5 bases, J lost 7 bases, and 17 bases lay in between. Germline V gives CDR1 MNHEY, CDR2 SVGAGI. For the CDR3, the DNA is TGTGCCAGCAGTATGGGGGGCCGGAGAGTCGGGGAGCTGTTTTTT. This codes for CASSMGGRRVGELFF.

The V gene is TRBV28, the J gene TRBJ2-2, with 11 bases fitting TRBD2. CDR3 length: 16 residues. The J segment lost 2 bases and the V segment lost 2 bases, leaving 1 base of the junction unmatched. Per germline, CDR1 MDHEN and CDR2 SYDVKM. The CDR3 coding sequence is TGTGCCAGCAGTTTAGGGACTAGCGGTAACACCGGGGAGCTGTTTTTT. Its translation is CASSLGTSGNTGELFF.